One sample yielded the 22 T cell receptor beta chains listed below, sequenced in a study of technical replicates of blood from several donors. Method: immunoSEQ multiplex PCR; TCRdb's copy keeps in-frame clones and lacks some. The table records under 80,000 clones, around 97% of them present only once. The material sequenced was T cells isolated from PBMCs. The receptors stem from a human donor in good health.

V gene TRBV19 combines with J gene TRBJ1-5; D unresolved. Deletions cut 4 bases from V and 3 bases from J, with 4 bases between. This CDR3 contains 12 residues. Germline CDR1 LNHDA, CDR2 SQIVND (reference sequence). The chain's CDR3 is CASSTLNQPQHF. In DNA, the CDR3 is TGTGCCAGTAGTACCCTCAATCAGCCCCAGCATTTT.

This sequence joins TRBV27 and TRBJ1-5, with D unclear. The CDR3 is 12 amino acids. Per germline, CDR1 MNHEY and CDR2 SMNVEV (reference sequence). V was shortened by 6 bases and J by 2 bases, with 5 bases between the two germline ends. Here the CDR3 reads CASSSGNQPQHF. In DNA form, the CDR3 reads TGTGCCAGCAGCTCCGGCAATCAGCCCCAGCATTTT.

The chain recombines TRBV7-6 with TRBJ2-7; D perhaps matches TRBD1 (7 bases). The CDR3 totals 13 residues. Germline V gene data show CDR1 as SGHVS and CDR2 as FNYEAQ. Trimming took off 5 bases at V and 7 bases at J, with 15 bases between the two ends. CDR3 loop: CASSRTGGGEQYF. In DNA, the CDR3 is TGTGCCAGCAGCCGGACAGGAGGGGGAGAGCAGTACTTC.

This chain links TRBV2 with TRBJ2-1; tentatively, D is TRBD1 (6 bases). This CDR3 region has 13 residues. The germline CDR1 and CDR2 sequences are SNHLY and FYNNEI. Trimming pared 7 bases from V and 10 bases from J, leaving 17 bases between. The CDR3 bases are TGTGCCAGCACAGGGGATGACAATGAAGAGCAGTTCTTC. It is translated as CASTGDDNEEQFF.

The count of this clone is one. The rearrangement joins TRBV7-9 to TRBJ2-7; 9 nucleotides align to TRBD2. CDR3 length: 15 residues. Trimming took 5 bases from V and 6 from J; bases not matched to a gene: 11. Per germline, CDR1 SEHNR and CDR2 FQNEAQ (reference sequence). The CDR3 coding sequence is TGTGCCAGCAGCGGGGCGGGAGGGAATTCAGGCGAGCAGTACTTC. Its translation: CASSGAGGNSGEQYF. Drawing the rest from reference TRBV7-9 and TRBJ2-7, the complete variable domain is DTGVSQNPRHKITKRGQNVTFRCDPISEHNRLYWYRQTLGQGPEFLTYFQNEAQLEKSRLLSDRFSAERPKGSFSTLEIQRTEQGDSAMYLCASSGAGGNSGEQYFGPGTRLTVT.

This sequence joins TRBV19 and TRBJ2-7; D may be TRBD2 (5 bases). Germline assignment: CDR1 LNHDA and CDR2 SQIVND (reference sequence). V lost 7 bases and J lost 2, with 9 bases in between. The CDR3 totals 12 residues. CDR3 bases: TGTGCCAGTAAGGCCGGGACCTACGAGCAGTACTTC. Amino acids: CASKAGTYEQYF.

In its sample, this clone was seen a few times. V gene TRBV6-5 combines with J gene TRBJ2-1; 8 nucleotides line up with TRBD1. The J segment lost 7 bases and the V segment lost 5 bases, leaving 7 bases of the junction unmatched. The CDR3 sequence is 14 residues long. Germline V gene sequence: CDR1 MNHEY, CDR2 SVGAGI. CDR3 DNA sequence: TGTGCCAGCAGTCGACAGGGGAAGAGGAATGAGCAGTTCTTC. It codes for CASSRQGKRNEQFF.

The genes are TRBV2 and TRBJ2-5, with 8 bases matching TRBD1. The CDR3 covers 13 residues. The germline V gene has CDR1 SNHLY and CDR2 FYNNEI. V lost 11 bases, J lost 9 bases, and 14 bases stayed unmatched. CDR3 sequence reads: CAYRQGWARPQYF. In nucleotides, the CDR3 is TGTGCCTACAGACAGGGGTGGGCGAGACCCCAGTACTTC.

The rearrangement links TRBV7-9 to TRBJ2-5; 12 nucleotides line up with TRBD2. Germline loops: CDR1 SEHNR, CDR2 FQNEAQ (reference sequence). With 1 base clipped from V and 2 bases from J, the junction kept 2 bases outside the gene matches. This CDR3 is 16 amino acids long. The CDR3 region has the DNA TGTGCCAGCAGCTTAGGGACTAGCGGGGCGCAAGAGACCCAGTACTTC. It specifies CASSLGTSGAQETQYF.

The chain joins TRBV6-5 to TRBJ2-7; 10 bases map to TRBD2. The ends lost 4 bases at V and 3 bases at J; junction bases unmatched: 3. In germline, CDR1 is MNHEY, CDR2 SVGAGI. The CDR3 contains 14 residues. Here the CDR3 DNA reads TGTGCCAGCAGTTCGAGCGGGGGGGTCTACGAGCAGTACTTC. Translated: CASSSSGGVYEQYF.

The count of this clone is one. The chain uses TRBV7-9 and TRBJ1-2; D might be TRBD1 (6 bases). CDR1 SEHNR and CDR2 FQNEAQ come from the germline V gene (reference sequence). CDR3 length: 15 residues. Trimming pared 5 bases from V and 6 bases from J, leaving 19 bases between. The CDR3 reads CASSQANGRGHGYTF. CDR3 sequence (DNA): TGTGCCAGCAGCCAGGCAAATGGCAGGGGCCATGGCTACACCTTC. The full variable domain, in which reference TRBV7-9 and TRBJ1-2 provide the parts outside the CDR3, is DTGVSQNPRHKITKRGQNVTFRCDPISEHNRLYWYRQTLGQGPEFLTYFQNEAQLEKSRLLSDRFSAERPKGSFSTLEIQRTEQGDSAMYLCASSQANGRGHGYTFGSGTRLTVV.

This chain uses TRBV6-5 with TRBJ2-5; D is perhaps TRBD1 (6 bases). The CDR3 loop spans 13 amino acids. The ends were cut back, 4 bases at V and 4 bases at J, with 10 bases in the middle. The germline V gene encodes CDR1 MNHEY and CDR2 SVGAGI. The CDR3 sequence is CASSSLGGETQYF. DNA for the CDR3: TGTGCCAGCAGTTCCCTAGGGGGAGAGACCCAGTACTTC.

The V and J genes are TRBV5-5 and TRBJ1-2; D might be TRBD1 (5 bases). Looked up from germline, CDR1 is SGHKS and CDR2 is YYEKEE (reference sequence). Trimming pared 6 bases from V and 4 bases from J, leaving 13 bases between. The CDR3 has 13 residues. CDR3 residues: CASTPAGLYGYTF. The CDR3 region has the DNA TGTGCCAGCACTCCGGCGGGGCTCTATGGCTACACCTTC.

This clone showed up just once. This chain joins TRBV5-4 and TRBJ2-7; possibly TRBD1 for D (5 bases). This CDR3 has 14 amino acids. CDR1 is SGHNT, CDR2 YYREEE, per germline (reference sequence). V was clipped by 4 bases and J by 2 bases, with 13 bases between them. In nucleotides, the CDR3 is TGTGCCAGCAGCAGGGGAACGTCTCCCTACGAGCAGTACTTC. It encodes CASSRGTSPYEQYF.

The chain combines TRBV13 with TRBJ2-2, with 7 bases lining up with TRBD1. Germline V gene lookup returns CDR1 PRHDT and CDR2 FYEKMQ (reference sequence). The trim removed 5 bases at V and 4 bases at J, leaving 10 bases unmatched. This CDR3 contains 16 residues. CDR3 region: CASSHNRGIGTGELFF. CDR3 sequence (DNA): TGTGCCAGCAGCCATAACAGGGGAATCGGCACCGGGGAGCTGTTTTTT.

The CDR3 coding sequence is TGTGCCAGCAGTTTGCAGATAGCCAACGTCCTGACTTTC. It codes for CASSLQIANVLTF. The chain uses TRBV27 and TRBJ2-6; unclear D gene. Trimming left V 3 bases short and J 7 bases short, with 7 bases between. Per germline, CDR1 MNHEY and CDR2 SMNVEV (reference sequence). This CDR3 is built from 13 residues.

The V gene is TRBV19, the J gene TRBJ2-1, with a weak D call TRBD2 (7 bases). Germline CDR1 is LNHDA and CDR2 is SQIVND (reference sequence). Trimming left V 7 bases short and J 4 bases short, with 14 bases between. The CDR3 contains 14 residues. The CDR3 is CASNTGGAYNEQFF. The CDR3 DNA reads as TGTGCCAGTAATACGGGGGGCGCTTACAATGAGCAGTTCTTC.

V gene TRBV19 combines with J gene TRBJ1-5, with D hard to call. The CDR3 is 12 residues long. V lost 1 base and J 7 bases, leaving 5 bases between the germline ends. CDR1 LNHDA and CDR2 SQIVND come from the germline V gene (reference sequence). This chain's CDR3 is CASSIVGQPQHF. DNA of the CDR3: TGTGCCAGTAGTATAGTTGGCCAGCCCCAGCATTTT.

This sequence joins TRBV5-6 and TRBJ2-7; 7 bases fit TRBD1. The J segment lost 9 bases and the V segment lost 3 bases, leaving 9 bases of the junction unmatched. Germline values: CDR1 SGHDT, CDR2 YYEEEE. CDR3 length: 13 residues. In nucleotides, the CDR3 is TGTGCCAGCAGCTCCCGGGACAGAGGAAGGCAGTACTTC. Residues: CASSSRDRGRQYF.

V usage is TRBV28 and J usage is TRBJ1-3; D remains ambiguous. Deletions cut 3 bases from V and 1 base from J, with 7 bases between. Germline CDR1 MDHEN, CDR2 SYDVKM. The CDR3 runs 14 residues. The CDR3 DNA reads TGTGCCAGCAGTTTTGGAGGGTCTGGAAACACCATATATTTT. Translation gives CASSFGGSGNTIYF.

In DNA form, the CDR3 reads TGTGCCAGCAGACGAACTAGAGTCAATGAGCAGTTCTTC. It codes for CASRRTRVNEQFF. V usage is TRBV6-5 and J usage is TRBJ2-1, with D possibly TRBD2 on 5 matching bases. Germline CDR1 and CDR2: MNHEY and SVGAGI. This CDR3 is built from 13 residues. Trimming pared 6 bases from V and 6 bases from J, leaving 12 bases between.

The chain links TRBV4-1 to TRBJ1-5; 8 bases agree with TRBD1. V trimming: 3 bases; J trimming: 0 bases; junction bases outside the gene matches: 10. CDR1 and CDR2 from the germline V gene are MGHRA and YSYEKL. The CDR3 length is 18 residues. CDR3 residues: CASSQSWTGPYSNQPQHF. CDR3 DNA sequence: TGCGCCAGCAGCCAGTCCTGGACAGGGCCATATAGCAATCAGCCCCAGCATTTT.